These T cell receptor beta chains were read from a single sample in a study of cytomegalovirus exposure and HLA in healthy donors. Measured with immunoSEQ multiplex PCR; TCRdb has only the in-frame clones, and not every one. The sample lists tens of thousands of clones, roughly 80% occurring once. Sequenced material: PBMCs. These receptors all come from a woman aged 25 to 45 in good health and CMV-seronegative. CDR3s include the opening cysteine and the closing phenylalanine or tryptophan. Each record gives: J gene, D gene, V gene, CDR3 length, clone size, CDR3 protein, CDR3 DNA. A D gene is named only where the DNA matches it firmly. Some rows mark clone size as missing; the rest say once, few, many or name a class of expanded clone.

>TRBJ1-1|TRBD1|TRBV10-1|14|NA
CASSESGGVTEAFF
TGCGCCAGCAGTGAATCAGGGGGAGTTACTGAAGCTTTCTTT
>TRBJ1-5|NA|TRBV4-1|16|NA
CASSQVGPGVGQPQHF
TGCGCCAGCAGCCAAGTAGGTCCAGGGGTGGGTCAGCCCCAGCATTTT
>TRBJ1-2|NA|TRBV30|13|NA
CAWSDRVTSGYTF
TGTGCCTGGAGTGACAGGGTAACTAGTGGCTACACCTTC
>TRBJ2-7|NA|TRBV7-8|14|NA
CASKITLTGYEQYF
TGTGCCAGCAAAATAACTCTCACAGGCTACGAGCAGTACTTC
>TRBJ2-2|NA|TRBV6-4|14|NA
CATSVGTGTGELFF
TGTGCCACTTCTGTGGGTACGGGCACCGGGGAGCTGTTTTTT
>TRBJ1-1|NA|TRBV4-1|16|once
CASSQDLGRVGTEAFF
TGCGCCAGCAGCCAAGATTTGGGCAGGGTTGGAACTGAAGCTTTCTTT
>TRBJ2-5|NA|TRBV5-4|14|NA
CASSHSRVGETQYF
TGTGCCAGCAGCCATAGCAGGGTAGGGGAGACCCAGTACTTC
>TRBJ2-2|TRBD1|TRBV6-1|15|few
CASSEEGAGAGELFF
TGTGCCAGCAGTGAAGAGGGGGCCGGTGCCGGGGAGCTGTTTTTT
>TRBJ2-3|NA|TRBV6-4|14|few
CASKLQASTDTQYF
TGTGCCAGTAAACTACAAGCTAGCACAGATACGCAGTATTTT
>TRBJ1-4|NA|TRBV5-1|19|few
CASSLGIVRPGTTNEKLFF
TGCGCCAGCAGCTTGGGTATCGTTCGGCCAGGGACAACTAATGAAAAACTGTTTTTT
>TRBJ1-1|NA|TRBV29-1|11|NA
CSVPVEREAFF
TGCAGCGTTCCAGTGGAGCGGGAAGCTTTCTTT
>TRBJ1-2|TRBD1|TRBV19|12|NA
CARGMTGDGYTF
TGTGCCAGGGGGATGACAGGGGATGGCTACACCTTC
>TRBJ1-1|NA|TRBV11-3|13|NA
CASSPRTVTEAFF
TGTGCCAGCAGCCCCCGGACAGTTACTGAAGCTTTCTTT
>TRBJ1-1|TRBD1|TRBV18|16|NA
CASSPPGQGSRAEAFF
TGTGCCAGCTCACCCCCGGGACAGGGGTCGAGAGCTGAAGCTTTCTTT
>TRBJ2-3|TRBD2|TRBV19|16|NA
CASSQAGGFSTDTQYF
TGTGCCAGTAGTCAAGCGGGGGGATTTAGCACAGATACGCAGTATTTT
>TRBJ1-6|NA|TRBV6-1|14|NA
CASSPRRDNSPLHF
TGTGCCAGCAGCCCTAGGAGGGATAATTCACCCCTCCACTTT
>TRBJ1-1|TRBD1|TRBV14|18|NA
CASSQGIGTGVLKGEAFF
TGTGCCAGCAGCCAAGGAATAGGCACAGGGGTCCTAAAGGGGGAAGCTTTCTTT
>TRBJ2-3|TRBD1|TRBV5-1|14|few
CASSWDRATDTQYF
TGCGCCAGCAGCTGGGACAGGGCTACAGATACGCAGTATTTT
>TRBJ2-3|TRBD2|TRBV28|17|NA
CASSFQLAGGLKDTQYF
TGTGCCAGCAGTTTCCAGCTAGCGGGGGGGCTTAAAGATACGCAGTATTTT
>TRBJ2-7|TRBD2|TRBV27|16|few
CASSSSTTSGGYEQYF
TGTGCCAGCAGTTCTAGCACGACTAGCGGGGGTTACGAGCAGTACTTC
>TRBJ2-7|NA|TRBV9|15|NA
CASSSGGQGNYEQYF
TGTGCCAGCAGCAGCGGGGGACAGGGCAACTACGAGCAGTACTTC
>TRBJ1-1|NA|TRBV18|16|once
CASSPLTGAMNTEAFF
TGTGCCAGCTCACCCTTGACAGGAGCCATGAACACTGAAGCTTTCTTT
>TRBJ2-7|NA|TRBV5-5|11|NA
CASSLESGQYF
TGTGCCAGCAGCCTAGAGAGTGGGCAGTACTTC
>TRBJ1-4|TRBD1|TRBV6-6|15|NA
CASSPGQGGGEKLFF
TGTGCCAGCAGCCCAGGACAGGGAGGGGGCGAAAAACTGTTTTTT
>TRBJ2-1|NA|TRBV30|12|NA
CAWSVRRYEQFF
TGTGCCTGGAGTGTACGCCGGTATGAGCAGTTCTTC
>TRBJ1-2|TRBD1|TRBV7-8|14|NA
CASSSLGTGAYHTF
TGTGCCAGCAGCTCTCTCGGGACAGGGGCCTATCACACCTTC
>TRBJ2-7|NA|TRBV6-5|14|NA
CASTITSGDYEQYF
TGTGCCAGCACCATAACCTCAGGGGACTACGAGCAGTACTTC
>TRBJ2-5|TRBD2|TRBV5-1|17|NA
CASSFPSSGEAKETQYF
TGCGCCAGCAGTTTTCCATCTAGCGGGGAGGCTAAAGAGACCCAGTACTTC
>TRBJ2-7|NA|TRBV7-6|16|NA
CASSLALGFSSYEQYF
TGTGCCAGCAGCTTAGCGCTCGGGTTTAGCTCCTACGAGCAGTACTTC
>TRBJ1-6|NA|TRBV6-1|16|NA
CASSEPLQGRNSPLHF
TGTGCCAGCAGTGAGCCCCTACAGGGCCGCAATTCACCCCTCCACTTT
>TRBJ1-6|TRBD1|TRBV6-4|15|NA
CASSGEPGGGSPLHF
TGTGCCAGCAGCGGCGAGCCAGGGGGCGGTTCACCCCTCCACTTT
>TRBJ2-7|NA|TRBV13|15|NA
CASSPSSTGSYEQYF
TGTGCCAGCAGCCCATCGTCGACGGGGTCCTACGAGCAGTACTTC
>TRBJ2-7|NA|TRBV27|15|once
CASSLFSGGIYEQYF
TGTGCCAGCAGTTTATTCAGTGGAGGGATCTACGAGCAGTACTTC
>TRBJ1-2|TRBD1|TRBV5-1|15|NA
CASSLGGTGGYGYTF
TGCGCCAGCAGCTTGGGAGGGACAGGGGGCTATGGCTACACCTTC
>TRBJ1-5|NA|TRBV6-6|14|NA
CASSSRRGNQPQHF
TGTGCCAGCAGTTCTAGGAGGGGCAATCAGCCCCAGCATTTT
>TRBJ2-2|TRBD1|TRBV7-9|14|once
CAREDRVSTGELFF
TGTGCCCGAGAGGACAGGGTGAGCACCGGGGAGCTGTTTTTT
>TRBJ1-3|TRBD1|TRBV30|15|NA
CAWRDRGTGGNTIYF
TGTGCCTGGAGGGACAGGGGAACGGGGGGAAACACCATATATTTT
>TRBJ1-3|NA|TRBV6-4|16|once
CASSDPGQYSGNTIYF
TGTGCCAGCAGTGACCCCGGACAGTACTCTGGAAACACCATATATTTT
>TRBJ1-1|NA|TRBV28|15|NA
CASSSPRPGGWKAFF
TGTGCCAGCAGTTCCCCTAGGCCCGGAGGTTGGAAAGCTTTCTTT
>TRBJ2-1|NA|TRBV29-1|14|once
CSVESPLHGDEQFF
TGCAGCGTTGAGTCTCCCCTCCACGGGGATGAGCAGTTCTTC
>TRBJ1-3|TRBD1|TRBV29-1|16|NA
CSVVLFQGASGNTIYF
TGCAGCGTTGTGCTTTTCCAGGGGGCCTCTGGAAACACCATATATTTT